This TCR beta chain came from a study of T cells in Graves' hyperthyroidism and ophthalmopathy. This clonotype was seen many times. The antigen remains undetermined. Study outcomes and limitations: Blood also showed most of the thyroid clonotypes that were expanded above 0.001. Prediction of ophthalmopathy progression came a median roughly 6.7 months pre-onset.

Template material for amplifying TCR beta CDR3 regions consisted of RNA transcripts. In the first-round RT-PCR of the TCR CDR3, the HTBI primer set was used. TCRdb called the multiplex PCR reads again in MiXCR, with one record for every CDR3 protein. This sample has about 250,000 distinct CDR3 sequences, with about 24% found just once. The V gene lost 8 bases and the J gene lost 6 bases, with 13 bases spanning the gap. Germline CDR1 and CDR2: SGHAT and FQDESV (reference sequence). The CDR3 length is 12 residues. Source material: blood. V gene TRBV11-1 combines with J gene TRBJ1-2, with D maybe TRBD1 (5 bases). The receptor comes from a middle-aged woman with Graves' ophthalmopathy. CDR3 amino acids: CASGVTTDGYTF. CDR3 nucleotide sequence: TGTGCCAGCGGCGTAACGACAGATGGCTACACCTTC.